This is a list of T cell receptor beta chains from one sample in a study of blood T cell repertoires in COVID-19. Sequencing was performed with immunoSEQ multiplex PCR; in TCRdb, only in-frame clones are kept and a portion is missing. The table includes 200,000 to 250,000 clones, around nine tenths detected once. Sequenced material: PBMCs or T cells enriched from blood (not recorded which). These receptors came from a man aged 30 to 39 who had recovered from COVID-19. The CDR3 runs from the conserved cysteine through the conserved F or W. D genes are given only for firm matches. The listing skips clone size in some rows; elsewhere it reads once, few, many or a size class.

TRBD2	.	TRBV3-1/TRBV3-2	TRBJ2-2	TGTGCCAGCACGGCGGGGGAACTGAACACCGGGGAGCTGTTTTTT	CASTAGELNTGELFF
TRBD2	.	TRBV10-1	TRBJ2-7	TGCGCCAGCAGTGTTCTCTCCGGGACTAGTGCCTACGAGCAGTACTTC	CASSVLSGTSAYEQYF
TRBD1	.	TRBV5-1	TRBJ1-2	TGCGCCAGCAGCTTGACAGGACAGGCTAACTATGGCTACACCTTC	CASSLTGQANYGYTF
.	.	TRBV19	TRBJ2-3	TGTGCCAGTAGACCTAATCAGGGGTTAGATACGCAGTATTTT	CASRPNQGLDTQYF
.	.	TRBV6-5	TRBJ1-1	TGTGCCAGCAGTTACTTTGAGACAGAAGCTTTCTTT	CASSYFETEAFF
TRBD1	.	TRBV7-9	TRBJ1-1	TGTGCCAGCAGCTTAGGACAGGGGGAAGCTGAAGCTTTCTTT	CASSLGQGEAEAFF
TRBD2	.	TRBV7-2	TRBJ2-3	TGTGCCAGCAGCTTAACTAGCGGGCACACAGATACGCAGTATTTT	CASSLTSGHTDTQYF
TRBD1	.	TRBV19	TRBJ1-2	TGTGCCAGTAGTATAAGGGGGCGGCAAGGCTACACCTTC	CASSIRGRQGYTF
.	.	TRBV27	TRBJ1-4	TGTGCCAGCAGCCTACAGATAGCAACTAATGAAAAACTGTTTTTT	CASSLQIATNEKLFF
.	.	TRBV3-1/TRBV3-2	TRBJ1-4	TGTGCCAGCAGCCGGGGGGGCGTCAGGGAAAAACTGTTTTTT	CASSRGGVREKLFF
.	.	TRBV18	TRBJ1-2	TGTGCCAGCTCACCAGGATCAGGGGACGGCTACACCTTC	CASSPGSGDGYTF
TRBD1	.	TRBV28	TRBJ1-2	TGTGCCAGCAACCGGGACAGGGACAACTATGGCTACACCTTC	CASNRDRDNYGYTF
.	.	TRBV6-5	TRBJ1-6	TGTGCCAGCAGTCCAGGACAACGTAATTCACCCCTCCACTTT	CASSPGQRNSPLHF
TRBD1	few	TRBV6-2/TRBV6-3	TRBJ1-6	TGTGCCAGCAGTTACGGCGGGCAGGGGGAGAAGTCGATCCACTTT	CASSYGGQGEKSIHF
.	.	TRBV6-5	TRBJ2-7	TGTGCCAGCAGTTACTCGACCACAGGGAAGCGCGAGCAGTACTTC	CASSYSTTGKREQYF
.	.	TRBV3-1/TRBV3-2	TRBJ2-1	TGTGCCAGCAGCCAAGTATCTTTGAGCTACAATGAGCAGTTCTTC	CASSQVSLSYNEQFF
.	.	TRBV19	TRBJ1-6	TGTGCCAGTAGCACTACACGGATTAATTCACCCCTCCACTTT	CASSTTRINSPLHF
TRBD2	.	TRBV4-2	TRBJ2-2	TGTGCCAGCAGCCAATACGCACCGGGACTAACGAACACCGGGGAGCTGTTTTTT	CASSQYAPGLTNTGELFF
TRBD2	.	TRBV7-2	TRBJ2-7	TGTGCCAGCAGCACGGGACTAACTTACGAGCAGTACTTC	CASSTGLTYEQYF
.	few	TRBV25-1	TRBJ1-5	TGTGCCAGCAGGGACAGCCGGGATAATCAGCCCCAGCATTTT	CASRDSRDNQPQHF
.	once	TRBV18	TRBJ1-3	TGTGCCAGCTCACCTACTGTAGGGGGAACCTCTGGAAACACCATATATTTT	CASSPTVGGTSGNTIYF
.	.	TRBV30	TRBJ1-3	TGTGCCTGGAGTGTACATCGTGGAAACACCATATATTTT	CAWSVHRGNTIYF
TRBD1	.	TRBV29-1	TRBJ1-1	TGCAGCGTGCGAGGGGGCCTGAACATGAACACTGAAGCTTTCTTT	CSVRGGLNMNTEAFF
TRBD2	.	TRBV4-2	TRBJ2-7	TGTGCCAGCAGCCCCCTAACTAGCGGCCCTTCCTACGAGCAGTACTTC	CASSPLTSGPSYEQYF
.	.	TRBV6-6	TRBJ2-3	TGTGCCAGCGGAGGGGATACGCAGTATTTT	CASGGDTQYF
TRBD2	.	TRBV19	TRBJ2-3	TGTGCCAGTAGCCTAGCGGGTGATACGCAGTATTTT	CASSLAGDTQYF
TRBD1	.	TRBV6-1	TRBJ1-2	TGTGCCAGCAGTGAAGTCCCAGGGGGCGGGAACTATGGCTACACCTTC	CASSEVPGGGNYGYTF
TRBD2	.	TRBV2	TRBJ2-3	TGTGCCAGCAGTGAATCGAGACTAGCGGGGGCCGACACTAGCACAGATACGCAGTATTTT	CASSESRLAGADTSTDTQYF
.	once	TRBV5-4	TRBJ1-1	TGTGCCAGCAGCTTGCGGCAGGGAGGGTGGGGGAACACTGAAGCTTTCTTT	CASSLRQGGWGNTEAFF
TRBD2	.	TRBV30	TRBJ2-5	TGTGCCTGGAGTGTAACTGTCGGGAGGCCCAGGGTGGAGACCCAGTACTTC	CAWSVTVGRPRVETQYF
TRBD2	.	TRBV7-9	TRBJ2-2	TGTGCCAGCAGTTACCCGGGACTAGTGACCCGGGAGCTGTTTTTT	CASSYPGLVTRELFF
.	.	TRBV9	TRBJ2-7	TGTGCCAGCAGCGTAGTACCCGGGTTTTTCTACGAGCAGTACTTC	CASSVVPGFFYEQYF
.	once	TRBV3-1/TRBV3-2	TRBJ2-7	TGTGCCAGCAGCCGCGCGGACGAGCAGTACTTC	CASSRADEQYF
TRBD1	.	TRBV6-5	TRBJ2-7	TGTGCCAGCAGGGTACGGGACAGGGGGTCCTACGAGCAGTACTTC	CASRVRDRGSYEQYF
.	.	TRBV9	TRBJ2-5	TGTGCCAGCAGCGTAGGGGCGCGGGGTCAAGAGACCCAGTACTTC	CASSVGARGQETQYF
.	.	TRBV21-1	TRBJ2-2	TGTGCCACCCCACCAAAAAACAGGGGGCTGGACACCGGGGAGCTGTTTTTT	CATPPKNRGLDTGELFF
.	.	TRBV7-9	TRBJ1-1	TGTGCCAGCAGTCTCGGACAGAACACTGAAGCTTTCTTT	CASSLGQNTEAFF
TRBD1	.	TRBV27	TRBJ2-7	TGTGCCAGCAGTTCGACAGGGTCTACCTACGAGCAGTACTTC	CASSSTGSTYEQYF
.	once	TRBV10-3	TRBJ2-1	TGTGCCATCCTCGGGGTGACGAATGAGCAGTTCTTC	CAILGVTNEQFF
.	once	TRBV19	TRBJ2-1	TGTGCCAGTAGTATAGTATGGGCAGGGGGGAGTGAGCAGTTCTTC	CASSIVWAGGSEQFF
.	few	TRBV5-5	TRBJ1-2	TGTGCCAGCAGTAGCCGGATTAACTATGGCTACACCTTC	CASSSRINYGYTF